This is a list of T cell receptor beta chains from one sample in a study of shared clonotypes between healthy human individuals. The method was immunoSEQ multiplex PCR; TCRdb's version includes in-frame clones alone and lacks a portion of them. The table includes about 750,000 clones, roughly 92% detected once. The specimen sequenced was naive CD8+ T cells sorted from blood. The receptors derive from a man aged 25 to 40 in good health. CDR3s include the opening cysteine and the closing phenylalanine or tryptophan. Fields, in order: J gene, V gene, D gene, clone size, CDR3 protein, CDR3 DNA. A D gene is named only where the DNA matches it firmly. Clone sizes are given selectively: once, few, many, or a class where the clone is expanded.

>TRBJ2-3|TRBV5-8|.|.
CASSGGVFGTDTQYF
TGTGCCAGCAGCGGAGGGGTGTTCGGCACAGATACGCAGTATTTT
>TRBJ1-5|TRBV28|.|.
CASSSPPRPSHSNQPQHF
TGTGCCAGCAGTTCCCCCCCGAGGCCCAGTCATAGCAATCAGCCCCAGCATTTT
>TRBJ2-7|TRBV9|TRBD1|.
CASSYRQGALHEQYF
TGTGCCAGCAGCTACAGACAGGGGGCCCTACACGAGCAGTACTTC
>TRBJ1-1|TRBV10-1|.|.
CASSEGGTNTEAFF
TGCGCCAGCAGTGAGGGGGGGACTAACACTGAAGCTTTCTTT
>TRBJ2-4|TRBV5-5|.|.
CASSFDGGGPLQYF
TGTGCCAGCAGCTTTGATGGGGGCGGCCCGCTTCAGTACTTC
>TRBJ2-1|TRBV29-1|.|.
CSVELAGVEDEQFF
TGCAGCGTTGAATTGGCAGGGGTTGAGGATGAGCAGTTCTTC
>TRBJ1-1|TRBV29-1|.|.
CSAGVIDKTEAFF
TGCAGCGCTGGGGTTATAGACAAGACTGAAGCTTTCTTT
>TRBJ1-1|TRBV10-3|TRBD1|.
CAISEAGTGYTEAFF
TGTGCCATCAGTGAGGCCGGGACAGGATACACTGAAGCTTTCTTT
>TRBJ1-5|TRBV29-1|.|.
CSVADGSNQPQHF
TGCAGCGTTGCGGACGGCTCGAATCAGCCCCAGCATTTT
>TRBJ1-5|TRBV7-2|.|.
CASSSTLQGRNQPQHF
TGTGCCAGCAGCTCAACGTTGCAGGGACGCAATCAGCCCCAGCATTTT
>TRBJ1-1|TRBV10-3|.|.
CAISESAGNTEAFF
TGTGCCATCAGTGAGTCAGCGGGCAACACTGAAGCTTTCTTT
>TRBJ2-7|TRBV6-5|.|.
CASSRGRFFSYEQYF
TGTGCCAGCAGCCGAGGAAGATTCTTCTCCTACGAGCAGTACTTC
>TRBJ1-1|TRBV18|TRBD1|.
CASSPILQGENTEAFF
TGTGCCAGCTCCCCCATTTTGCAGGGGGAGAACACTGAAGCTTTCTTT
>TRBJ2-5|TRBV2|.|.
CASSDTTVTQYF
TGTGCCAGCAGTGACACGACAGTGACCCAGTACTTC
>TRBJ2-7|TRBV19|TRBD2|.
CASIELAGSSYEQYF
TGTGCCAGTATCGAACTAGCGGGAAGCTCCTACGAGCAGTACTTC
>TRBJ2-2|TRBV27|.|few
CASSLSHTGELFF
TGTGCCAGCAGTTTATCTCACACCGGGGAGCTGTTTTTT
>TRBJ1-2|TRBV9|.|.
CASSVDRQAPNYGYTF
TGTGCCAGCAGCGTAGATCGACAGGCTCCTAACTATGGCTACACCTTC
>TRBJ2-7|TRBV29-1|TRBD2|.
CSVRTSGSYEQYF
TGCAGCGTAAGGACTAGCGGCTCCTACGAGCAGTACTTC
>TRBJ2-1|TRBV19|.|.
CASSHDPPSGNEQFF
TGTGCCAGTAGCCACGACCCCCCATCAGGCAATGAGCAGTTCTTC
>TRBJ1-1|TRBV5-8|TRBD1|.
CASYPGGTEAFF
TGTGCCAGCTACCCAGGGGGGACTGAAGCTTTCTTT
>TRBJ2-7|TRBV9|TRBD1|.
CASSVAGTGLGEQYF
TGTGCCAGCAGCGTAGCTGGGACAGGGCTTGGCGAGCAGTACTTC
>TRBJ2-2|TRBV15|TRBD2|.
CATSRDPPGLAGATGELFF
TGTGCCACCAGCAGAGATCCCCCGGGACTAGCGGGAGCCACCGGGGAGCTGTTTTTT
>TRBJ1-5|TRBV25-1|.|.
CASSGAYNQPQHF
TGTGCCAGCAGTGGGGCTTACAATCAGCCCCAGCATTTT
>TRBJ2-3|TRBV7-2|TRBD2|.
CASSPLAGLLTDTQYF
TGTGCCAGCAGCCCCCTAGCGGGATTATTAACAGATACGCAGTATTTT
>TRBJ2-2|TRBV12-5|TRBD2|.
CASGLVTSDDFTGELFF
TGTGCTAGTGGTTTGGTAACTAGCGACGACTTCACCGGGGAGCTGTTTTTT
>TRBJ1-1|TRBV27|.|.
CASSSSGGKSEAFF
TGTGCCAGCAGTTCCTCGGGGGGGAAGAGTGAAGCTTTCTTT
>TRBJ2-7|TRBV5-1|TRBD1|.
CASSWGQGSYEQYF
TGCGCCAGCAGCTGGGGACAGGGGTCCTACGAGCAGTACTTC
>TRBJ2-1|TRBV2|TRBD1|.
CASRGTGGGSDNEQFF
TGTGCCAGCAGAGGCACAGGGGGAGGTTCGGACAATGAGCAGTTCTTC
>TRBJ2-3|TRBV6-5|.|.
CASSYADESDTQYF
TGTGCCAGCAGTTACGCAGACGAGAGTGATACGCAGTATTTT
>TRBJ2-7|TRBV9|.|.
CASSVADSEQYF
TGTGCCAGCAGCGTAGCGGATTCCGAGCAGTACTTC
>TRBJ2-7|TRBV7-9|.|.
CASSPGSSEYNEQYF
TGTGCCAGCAGCCCCGGATCGTCGGAGTACAACGAGCAGTACTTC
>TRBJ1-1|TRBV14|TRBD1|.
CASSHMRQGRMNTEAFF
TGTGCCAGCAGCCACATGAGACAGGGGCGGATGAACACTGAAGCTTTCTTT
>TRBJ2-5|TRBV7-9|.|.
CASSLPFETQYF
TGTGCCAGCAGCTTACCTTTTGAGACCCAGTACTTC
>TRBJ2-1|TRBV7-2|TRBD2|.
CASSQGLAGVDEQFF
TGTGCCAGCAGCCAGGGACTAGCGGGAGTAGATGAGCAGTTCTTC
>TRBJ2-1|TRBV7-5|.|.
CARSLASRDQLTTVVDIEQFF
TGTGCCAGAAGCTTAGCTTCCCGGGACCAACTTACTACCGTAGTAGATATTGAGCAGTTCTTC
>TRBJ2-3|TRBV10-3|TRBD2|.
CAIRERDADTQYF
TGTGCCATAAGGGAGCGGGACGCAGATACGCAGTATTTT